The T cell receptor beta chain under discussion was sequenced for a study of blood T cell repertoires in COVID-19. Study details: Samples taken during acute and convalescent COVID-19 were collected in the United States, Italy and Spain. Sample material is recorded as cDNA or gDNA derived from T cells, B-cell-depleted T cells, or PBMCs.

Original handling: Reference gene primer amplification in the assay estimated nucleated cell counts. Produced via immunoSEQ multiplex PCR; TCRdb's table is partial and in-frame only. Clonal size and the V and J genes are those of that table, whereas D and trimming came from the DNA. Of over 200,000 clones listed, approximately 91% are singletons. Sample: peripheral blood. The receptor comes from a woman in her twenties or thirties with acute or convalescent COVID-19.

Here the CDR3 DNA reads TGTGCCAGCAGCTTAGCCCCGGTTAATTCCTACGAGCAGTACTTC. It specifies CASSLAPVNSYEQYF. The chain recombines TRBV11-3 with TRBJ2-7; D gene unclear. The germline gives CDR1 SGHNT, CDR2 YENEEA. The CDR3 covers 15 residues. V gave up 1 base and J gave up 1 base, with 11 bases separating them. The entire variable domain, with the rest obtained from reference TRBV11-3 and TRBJ2-7, is as follows: EAGVVQSPRYKIIEKKQPVAFWCNPISGHNTLYWYLQNLGQGPELLIRYENEEAVDDSQLPKDRFSAERLKGVDSTLKIQPAELGDSAVYLCASSLAPVNSYEQYFGPGTRLTVT.